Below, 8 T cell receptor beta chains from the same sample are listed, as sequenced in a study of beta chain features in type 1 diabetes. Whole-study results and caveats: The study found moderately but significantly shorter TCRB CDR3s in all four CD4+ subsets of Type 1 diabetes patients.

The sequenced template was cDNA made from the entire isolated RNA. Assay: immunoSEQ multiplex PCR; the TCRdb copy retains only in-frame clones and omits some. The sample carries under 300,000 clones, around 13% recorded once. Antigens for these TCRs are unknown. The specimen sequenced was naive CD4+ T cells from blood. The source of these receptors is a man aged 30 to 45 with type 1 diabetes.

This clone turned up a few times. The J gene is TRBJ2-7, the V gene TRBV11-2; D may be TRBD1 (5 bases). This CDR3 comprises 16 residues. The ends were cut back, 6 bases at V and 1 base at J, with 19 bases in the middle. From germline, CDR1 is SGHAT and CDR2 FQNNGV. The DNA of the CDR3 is TGTGCCAGCAGATTGGAGCACCTTGGGGCGTCCTACGAGCAGTACTTC. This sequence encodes CASRLEHLGASYEQYF.

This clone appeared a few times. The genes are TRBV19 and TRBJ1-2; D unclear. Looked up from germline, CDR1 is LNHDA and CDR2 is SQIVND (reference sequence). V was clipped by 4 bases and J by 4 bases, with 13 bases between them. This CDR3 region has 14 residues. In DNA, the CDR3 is TGTGCCAGTAGTACTTTGGCAGAGGGCTATGGCTACACCTTC. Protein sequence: CASSTLAEGYGYTF.

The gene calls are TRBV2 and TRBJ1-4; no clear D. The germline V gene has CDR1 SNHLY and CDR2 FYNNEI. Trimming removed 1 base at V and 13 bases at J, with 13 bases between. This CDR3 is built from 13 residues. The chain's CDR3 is CASSEEWQRGLFF. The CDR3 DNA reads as TGTGCCAGCAGTGAAGAGTGGCAGCGGGGACTGTTTTTT.

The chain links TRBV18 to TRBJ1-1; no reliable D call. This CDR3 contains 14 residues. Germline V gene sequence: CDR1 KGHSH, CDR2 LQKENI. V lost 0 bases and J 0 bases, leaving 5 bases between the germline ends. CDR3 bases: TGTGCCAGCTCACCACCCTCGTTGAACACTGAAGCTTTCTTT. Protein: CASSPPSLNTEAFF.

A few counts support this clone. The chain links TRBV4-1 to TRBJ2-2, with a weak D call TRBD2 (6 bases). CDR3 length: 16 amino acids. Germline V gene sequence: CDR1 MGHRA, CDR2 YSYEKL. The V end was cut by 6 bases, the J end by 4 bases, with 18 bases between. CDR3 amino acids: CASSRAIGGRTGELFF. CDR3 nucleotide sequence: TGCGCCAGCAGTCGGGCAATCGGGGGTCGCACCGGGGAGCTGTTTTTT.

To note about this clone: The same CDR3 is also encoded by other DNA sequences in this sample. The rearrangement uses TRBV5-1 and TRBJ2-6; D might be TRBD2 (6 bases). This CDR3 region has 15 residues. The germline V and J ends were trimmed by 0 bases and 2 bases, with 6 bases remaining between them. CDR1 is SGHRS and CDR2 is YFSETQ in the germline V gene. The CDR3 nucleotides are TGCGCCAGCAGCTTGGCGGGGGCTGGGGCCAACGTCCTGACTTTC. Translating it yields CASSLAGAGANVLTF.

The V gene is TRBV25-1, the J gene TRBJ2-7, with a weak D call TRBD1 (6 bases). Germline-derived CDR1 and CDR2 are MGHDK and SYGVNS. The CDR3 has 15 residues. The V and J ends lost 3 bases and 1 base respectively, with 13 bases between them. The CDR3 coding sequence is TGTGCCAGCAGTGAGGGTGGGACAAAATCCTACGAGCAGTACTTC. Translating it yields CASSEGGTKSYEQYF.

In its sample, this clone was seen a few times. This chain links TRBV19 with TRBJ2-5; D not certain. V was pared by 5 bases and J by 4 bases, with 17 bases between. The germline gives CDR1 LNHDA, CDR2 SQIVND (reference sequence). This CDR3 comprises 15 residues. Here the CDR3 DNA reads TGTGCCAGTAGTTCCCCCTCCCTAGGCGGAGAGACCCAGTACTTC. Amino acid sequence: CASSSPSLGGETQYF.